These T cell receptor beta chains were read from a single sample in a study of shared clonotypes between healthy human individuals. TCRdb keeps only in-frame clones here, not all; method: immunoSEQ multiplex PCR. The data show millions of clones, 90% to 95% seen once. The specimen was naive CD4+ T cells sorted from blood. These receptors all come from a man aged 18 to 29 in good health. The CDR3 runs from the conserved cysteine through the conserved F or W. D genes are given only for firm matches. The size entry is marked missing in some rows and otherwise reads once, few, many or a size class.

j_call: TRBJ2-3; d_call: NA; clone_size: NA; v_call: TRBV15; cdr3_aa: CATQGRGSGTDTQYF; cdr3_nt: TGTGCAACGCAGGGAAGGGGATCAGGGACAGATACGCAGTATTTT
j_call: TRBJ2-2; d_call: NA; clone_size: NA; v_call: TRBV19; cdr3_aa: CASSKRTESSTGELFF; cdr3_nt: TGTGCCAGTTCAAAACGGACCGAATCCAGCACCGGGGAGCTGTTTTTT
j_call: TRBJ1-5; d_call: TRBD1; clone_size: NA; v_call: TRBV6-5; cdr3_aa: CASSPTQGDRPQHF; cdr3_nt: TGTGCCAGCAGTCCAACTCAGGGGGATCGGCCCCAGCATTTT
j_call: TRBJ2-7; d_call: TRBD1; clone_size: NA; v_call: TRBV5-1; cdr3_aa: CASSPSLDRGRHEQYF; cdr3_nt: TGCGCCAGCAGCCCCTCACTGGACAGGGGGAGACACGAGCAGTACTTC
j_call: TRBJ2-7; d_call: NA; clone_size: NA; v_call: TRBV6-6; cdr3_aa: CASSYAEGNHEQYF; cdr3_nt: TGTGCCAGCAGTTACGCGGAGGGGAACCACGAGCAGTACTTC
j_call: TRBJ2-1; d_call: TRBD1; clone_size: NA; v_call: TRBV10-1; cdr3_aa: CASSRQGARNEQFF; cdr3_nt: TGCGCCAGCAGTCGACAGGGGGCGAGGAATGAGCAGTTCTTC
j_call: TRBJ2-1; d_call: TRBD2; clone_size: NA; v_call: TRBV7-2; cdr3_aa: CASSPRVAGFEQFF; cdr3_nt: TGTGCCAGCAGCCCCAGGGTAGCGGGATTTGAGCAGTTCTTC
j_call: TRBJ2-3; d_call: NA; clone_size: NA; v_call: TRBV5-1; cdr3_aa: CASSFGEHGDTQYF; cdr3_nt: TGCGCCAGCAGCTTCGGGGAACACGGGGATACGCAGTATTTT
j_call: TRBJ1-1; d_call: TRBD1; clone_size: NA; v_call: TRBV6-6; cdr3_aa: CASRIGAGGESAFF; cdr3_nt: TGTGCCAGCAGAATTGGTGCAGGGGGCGAATCAGCTTTCTTT
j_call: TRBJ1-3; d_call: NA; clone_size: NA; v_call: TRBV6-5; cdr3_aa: CASHNGNTIYF; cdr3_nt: TGTGCCAGCCACAACGGAAACACCATATATTTT
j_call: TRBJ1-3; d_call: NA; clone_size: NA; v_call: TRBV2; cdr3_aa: CASSEGGATWGNTIYF; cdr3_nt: TGTGCCAGCAGTGAAGGGGGGGCTACCTGGGGAAACACCATATATTTT
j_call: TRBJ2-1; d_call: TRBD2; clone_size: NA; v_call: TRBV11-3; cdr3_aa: CASSLAGTSRHNEQFF; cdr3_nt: TGTGCCAGCAGCTTAGCCGGGACTAGCCGTCACAATGAGCAGTTCTTC
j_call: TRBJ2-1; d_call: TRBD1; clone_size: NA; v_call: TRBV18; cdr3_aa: CASSPLTGVGNEQFF; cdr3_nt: TGTGCCAGCTCACCACTGACAGGGGTCGGCAATGAGCAGTTCTTC
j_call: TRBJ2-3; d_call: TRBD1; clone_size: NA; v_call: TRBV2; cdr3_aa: CASGTEITDTQYF; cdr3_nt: TGTGCCAGCGGGACAGAAATCACAGATACGCAGTATTTT
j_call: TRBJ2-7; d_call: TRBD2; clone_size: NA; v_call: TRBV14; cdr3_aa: CASSQESGLARYEQYF; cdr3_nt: TGTGCCAGCAGCCAAGAATCTGGACTAGCCCGATACGAGCAGTACTTC
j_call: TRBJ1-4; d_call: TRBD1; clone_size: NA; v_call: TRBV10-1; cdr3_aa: CASRLPTGGSREKLFF; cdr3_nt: TGCGCCAGCAGGCTCCCCACAGGGGGATCTCGTGAAAAACTGTTTTTT
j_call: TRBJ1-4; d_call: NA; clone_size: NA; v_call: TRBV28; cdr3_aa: CASSLQGRNEKLFF; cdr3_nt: TGTGCCAGCAGTTTACAGGGGAGGAATGAAAAACTGTTTTTT
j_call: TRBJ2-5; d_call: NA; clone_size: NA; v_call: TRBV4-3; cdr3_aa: CASSQSLGLRETQYF; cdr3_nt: TGCGCCAGCAGCCAAAGCCTAGGTTTGCGAGAGACCCAGTACTTC
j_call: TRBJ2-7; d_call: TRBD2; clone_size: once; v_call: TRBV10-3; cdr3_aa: CAISELGLAGGRPSYEQYF; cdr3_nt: TGTGCCATCAGTGAGTTGGGACTAGCGGGAGGCCGCCCCTCCTACGAGCAGTACTTC
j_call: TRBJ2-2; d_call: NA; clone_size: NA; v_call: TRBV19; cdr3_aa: CASRTPGPGELFF; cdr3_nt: TGTGCCAGTAGGACTCCTGGGCCCGGGGAGCTGTTTTTT
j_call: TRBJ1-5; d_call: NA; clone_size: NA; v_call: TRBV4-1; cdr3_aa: CASSQAGGTLYSNQPQHF; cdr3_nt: TGCGCCAGCAGCCAAGCCGGAGGGACACTATATAGCAATCAGCCCCAGCATTTT
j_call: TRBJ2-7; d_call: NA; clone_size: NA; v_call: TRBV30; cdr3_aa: CAWTPRPLGYEQYF; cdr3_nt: TGTGCCTGGACCCCCCGACCACTGGGCTACGAGCAGTACTTC
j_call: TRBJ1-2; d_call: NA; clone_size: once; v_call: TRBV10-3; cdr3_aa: CAISESEGILYGYTF; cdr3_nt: TGTGCCATCAGTGAGTCTGAGGGGATTCTCTATGGCTACACCTTC
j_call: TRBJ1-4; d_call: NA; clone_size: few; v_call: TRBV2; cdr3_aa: CASSRDHNEKLFF; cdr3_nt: TGTGCCAGCAGTAGGGATCATAATGAAAAACTGTTTTTT
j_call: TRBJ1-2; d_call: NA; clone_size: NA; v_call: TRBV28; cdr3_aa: CASSLVGGEGYTF; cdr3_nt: TGTGCCAGCAGTTTAGTGGGTGGAGAAGGCTACACCTTC
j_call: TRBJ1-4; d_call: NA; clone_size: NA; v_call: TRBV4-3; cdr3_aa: CASSRGGVEGEKLFF; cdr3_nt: TGCGCCAGCAGCCGCGGGGGGGTAGAGGGTGAAAAACTGTTTTTT
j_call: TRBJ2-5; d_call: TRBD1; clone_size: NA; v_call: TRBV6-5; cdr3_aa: CASSYSTGTGRTQYF; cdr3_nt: TGTGCCAGCAGTTACTCTACCGGGACAGGGCGTACCCAGTACTTC
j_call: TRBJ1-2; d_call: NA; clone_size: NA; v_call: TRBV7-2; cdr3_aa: CASSPLSGTYGYTF; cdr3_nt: TGTGCCAGCAGCCCATTGAGTGGGACCTATGGCTACACCTTC
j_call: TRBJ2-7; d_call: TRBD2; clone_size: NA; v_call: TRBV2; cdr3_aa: CASSGEGGNLYEQYF; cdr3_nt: TGTGCCAGCAGTGGGGAGGGAGGTAATTTGTACGAGCAGTACTTC
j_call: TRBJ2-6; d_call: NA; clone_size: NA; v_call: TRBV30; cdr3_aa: CAWTSGAWGANVLTF; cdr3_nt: TGTGCCTGGACCTCCGGGGCGTGGGGGGCCAACGTCCTGACTTTC
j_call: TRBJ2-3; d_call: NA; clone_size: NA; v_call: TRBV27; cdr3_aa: CASSSQLGGVPDTQYF; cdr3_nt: TGTGCCAGCAGTTCCCAATTAGGGGGAGTCCCAGATACGCAGTATTTT
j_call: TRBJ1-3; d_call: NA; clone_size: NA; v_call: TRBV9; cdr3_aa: CASSVVGISGNTIYF; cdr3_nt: TGTGCCAGCAGCGTAGTGGGCATCTCTGGAAACACCATATATTTT
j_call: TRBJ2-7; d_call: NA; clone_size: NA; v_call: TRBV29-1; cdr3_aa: CSVSGRQAAYEQYF; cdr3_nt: TGCAGCGTTTCTGGCCGACAGGCCGCCTACGAGCAGTACTTC
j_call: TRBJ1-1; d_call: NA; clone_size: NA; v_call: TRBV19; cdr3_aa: CASRAPGLNTEAFF; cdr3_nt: TGTGCCAGTAGAGCCCCGGGCCTTAACACTGAAGCTTTCTTT
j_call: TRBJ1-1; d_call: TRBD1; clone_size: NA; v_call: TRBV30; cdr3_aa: CAWSVDRRGQGAAF; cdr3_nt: TGTGCCTGGAGTGTAGACAGAAGGGGACAGGGGGCGGCCTTT
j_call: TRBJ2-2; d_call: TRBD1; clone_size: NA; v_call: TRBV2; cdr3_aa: CASSGDRGNTGELFF; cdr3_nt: TGTGCCAGCAGCGGGGACAGGGGCAACACCGGGGAGCTGTTTTTT
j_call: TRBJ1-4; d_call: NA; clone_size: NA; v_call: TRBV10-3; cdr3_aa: CAISGVGEKLFF; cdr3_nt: TGTGCCATCAGTGGAGTCGGCGAAAAACTGTTTTTT
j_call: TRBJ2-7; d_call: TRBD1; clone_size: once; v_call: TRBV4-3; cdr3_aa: CASSQGLARGRYEQYF; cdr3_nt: TGCGCCAGCAGCCAAGGACTTGCCAGGGGGAGATACGAGCAGTACTTC
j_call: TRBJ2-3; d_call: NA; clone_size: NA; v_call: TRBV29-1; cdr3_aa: CSVEPGRRTDTQYF; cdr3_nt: TGCAGCGTCGAACCGGGACGACGCACAGATACGCAGTATTTT
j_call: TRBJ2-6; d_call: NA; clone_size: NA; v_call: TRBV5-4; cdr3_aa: CASSFGGPGANVLTF; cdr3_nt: TGTGCCAGCAGCTTCGGTGGCCCTGGGGCCAACGTCCTGACTTTC